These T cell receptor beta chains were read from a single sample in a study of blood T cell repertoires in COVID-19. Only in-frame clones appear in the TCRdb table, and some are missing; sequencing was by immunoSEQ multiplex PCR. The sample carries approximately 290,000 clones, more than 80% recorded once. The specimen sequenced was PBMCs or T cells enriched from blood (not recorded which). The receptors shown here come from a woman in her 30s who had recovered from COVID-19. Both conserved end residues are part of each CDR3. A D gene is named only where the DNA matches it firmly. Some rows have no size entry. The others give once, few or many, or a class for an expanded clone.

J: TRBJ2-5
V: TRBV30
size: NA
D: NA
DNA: TGTGCCTGGAGCCCCCGGGCGGGGGAGACCCAGTACTTC
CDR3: CAWSPRAGETQYF

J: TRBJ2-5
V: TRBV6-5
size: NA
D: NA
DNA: TGTGCCAGCAGGAAACCTCAGGGCTGGGAGACCCAGTACTTC
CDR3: CASRKPQGWETQYF

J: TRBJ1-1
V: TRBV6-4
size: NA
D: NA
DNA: TGTGCCAGCAGTGACCAGGCAAACACTGAAGCTTTCTTT
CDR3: CASSDQANTEAFF

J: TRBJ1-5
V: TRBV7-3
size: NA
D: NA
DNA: TGTGCCAGCAGCTTATCAGCAGGCCCCCAGCATTTT
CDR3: CASSLSAGPQHF

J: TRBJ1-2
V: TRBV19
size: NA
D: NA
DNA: TGTGCCAGTAGTATAGAAAGCGTGGGAGGGAATGGCTACACCTTC
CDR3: CASSIESVGGNGYTF

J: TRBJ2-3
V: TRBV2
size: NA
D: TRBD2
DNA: TGTGCCAGCAGTGCTAGCGGGGGTAGCACAGATACGCAGTATTTT
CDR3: CASSASGGSTDTQYF

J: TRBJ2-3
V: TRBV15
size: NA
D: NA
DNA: TGTGCCACCAGCAGTGTGGGGACTTCTAGCACAGATACGCAGTATTTT
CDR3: CATSSVGTSSTDTQYF

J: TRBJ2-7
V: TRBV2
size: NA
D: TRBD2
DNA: TGTGCCAGCAGGACTAGCGGGAGCTTCGAGCAGTACTTC
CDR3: CASRTSGSFEQYF

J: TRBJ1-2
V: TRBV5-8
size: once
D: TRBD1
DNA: TGTGCCAGCAGTCTCACCGGGACAGGGTCCCTCGGGGGAGGTGGCTACACCTTC
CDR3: CASSLTGTGSLGGGGYTF

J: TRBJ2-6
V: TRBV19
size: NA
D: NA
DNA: TGTGCCAGTAGTCTGCGCGGCTCTGGGGCCAACGTCCTGACTTTC
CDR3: CASSLRGSGANVLTF

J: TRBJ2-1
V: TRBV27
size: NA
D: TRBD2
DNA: TGTGCCAGCAGTCCCTGGGTTAGCGGGAGTAGGTACAATGAGCAGTTCTTC
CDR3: CASSPWVSGSRYNEQFF

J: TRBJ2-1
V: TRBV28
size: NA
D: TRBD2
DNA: TGTGCCAGCAGTTTATACGGAACTAGCGCAACATCCTACAATGAGCAGTTCTTC
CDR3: CASSLYGTSATSYNEQFF

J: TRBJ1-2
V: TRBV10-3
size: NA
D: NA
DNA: TGTGCCATCAGTGAGTCTAGATCGGGACACGAAAACTATGGCTACACCTTC
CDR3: CAISESRSGHENYGYTF

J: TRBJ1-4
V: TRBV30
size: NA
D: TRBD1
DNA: TGTGCCTGGGGGGGACAGGGAATGGAAAAACTGTTTTTT
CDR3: CAWGGQGMEKLFF

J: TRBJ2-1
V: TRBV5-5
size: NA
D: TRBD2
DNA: TGTGCCAGCACCGCGACTAGCGGGAGTAGCAATGAGCAGTTCTTC
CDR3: CASTATSGSSNEQFF

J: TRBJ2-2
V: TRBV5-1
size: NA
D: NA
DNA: TGCGCCAGCAGCTTGAGGGATTCGGGGGTCAACACCGGGGAGCTGTTTTTT
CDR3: CASSLRDSGVNTGELFF

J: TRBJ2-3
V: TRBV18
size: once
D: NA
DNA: TGTGCCAGCTCTCTAACGACAGATACGCAGTATTTT
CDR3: CASSLTTDTQYF

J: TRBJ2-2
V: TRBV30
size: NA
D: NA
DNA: TGTGCCTGGTCCAGGGGTTTGGCGAACACCGGGGAGCTGTTTTTT
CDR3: CAWSRGLANTGELFF

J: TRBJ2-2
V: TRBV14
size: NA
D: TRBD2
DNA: TGTGCCAGCAGCCATATACTAGCGGGAGGACCCAAGGGGGAGCTGTTTTTT
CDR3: CASSHILAGGPKGELFF

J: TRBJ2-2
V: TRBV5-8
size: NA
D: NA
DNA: TGTGCCAGCAGCTCAATCTCCAGGGTACGGAAACCCGGGGAGCTGTTTTTT
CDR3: CASSSISRVRKPGELFF

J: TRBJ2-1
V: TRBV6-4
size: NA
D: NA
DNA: TGTGCCAGCAGCCTTAAGGGGGAGGGCGATGAGCAGTTCTTC
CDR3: CASSLKGEGDEQFF

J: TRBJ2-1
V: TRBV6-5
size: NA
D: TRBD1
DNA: TGTGCCAGCAGTCGGACAGGGAATAACCACAATGAGCAGTTCTTC
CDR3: CASSRTGNNHNEQFF

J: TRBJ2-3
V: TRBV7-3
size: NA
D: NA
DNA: TGTGCCAGCAGCTTAGACAAAACAGATACGCAGTATTTT
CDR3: CASSLDKTDTQYF

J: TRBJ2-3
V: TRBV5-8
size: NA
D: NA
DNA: TGTGCCAGCAGCTTGCATCTCAGGTCAGATACGCAGTATTTT
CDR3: CASSLHLRSDTQYF

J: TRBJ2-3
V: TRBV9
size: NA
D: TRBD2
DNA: TGTGCCAGCAGCCCACTAACAGGGACTAGGTCCACAGATACGCAGTATTTT
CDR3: CASSPLTGTRSTDTQYF

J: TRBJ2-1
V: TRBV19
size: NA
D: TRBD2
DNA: TGTGCCAGTAGTATTCGGACTAGCGGGAGTGTGAATGAGCAGTTCTTC
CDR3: CASSIRTSGSVNEQFF

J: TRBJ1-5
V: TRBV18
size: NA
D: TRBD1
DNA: TGTGCCAGCTCACTACAGGGGGCGTCGGGTCAGCCCCAGCATTTT
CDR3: CASSLQGASGQPQHF

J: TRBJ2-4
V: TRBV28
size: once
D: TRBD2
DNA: TGTGCCAGCAGTTTACCGGGACTAGCAGTGGGGTCAGACTTC
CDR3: CASSLPGLAVGSDF

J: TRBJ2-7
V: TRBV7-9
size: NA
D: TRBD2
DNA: TGTGCCAGCAGCTTTGGGGAGGGGGAGCAGTACTTC
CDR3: CASSFGEGEQYF

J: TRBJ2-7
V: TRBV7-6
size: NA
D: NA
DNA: TGTGCCAGCAGCTTAGTTTCGCCAGAGGGAGCATACGAGCAGTACTTC
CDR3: CASSLVSPEGAYEQYF

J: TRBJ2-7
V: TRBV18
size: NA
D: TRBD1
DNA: TGTGCCAGCTCACCGGACAGGGATTCTTGGGGGCAGTACTTC
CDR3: CASSPDRDSWGQYF

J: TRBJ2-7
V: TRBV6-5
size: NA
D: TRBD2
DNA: TGTGCCAGCAGTTACTCCGCGGGAGCCCTGGACGAGCAGTACTTC
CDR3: CASSYSAGALDEQYF

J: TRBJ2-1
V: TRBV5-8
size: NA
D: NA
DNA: TGTGCCAGCAGCCGCGGGCTAGCTGAGCAGTTCTTC
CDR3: CASSRGLAEQFF

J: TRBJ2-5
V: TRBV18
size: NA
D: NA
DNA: TGTGCCAGCTCATCGCGTACAGGGATAGAGACCCAGTACTTC
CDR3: CASSSRTGIETQYF

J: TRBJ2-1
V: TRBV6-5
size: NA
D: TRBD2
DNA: TGTGCCAGCAGTTTCGCTAGCGGGAGGGCGTCTGAGCAGTTCTTC
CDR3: CASSFASGRASEQFF

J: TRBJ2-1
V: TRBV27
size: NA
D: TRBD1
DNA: TGTGCCGGCAGCGACAGGGCTCCCTACAATGAGCAGTTCTTC
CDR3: CAGSDRAPYNEQFF

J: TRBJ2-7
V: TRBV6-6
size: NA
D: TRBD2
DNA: TGTGCCTGCTCGGGAGGGCGAGCCTACGAGCAGTACTTC
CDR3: CACSGGRAYEQYF

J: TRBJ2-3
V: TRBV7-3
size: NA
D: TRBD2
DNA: TGTGCCAGCAGCTTCGGACTAGCGGAGAACACAGATACGCAGTATTTT
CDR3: CASSFGLAENTDTQYF

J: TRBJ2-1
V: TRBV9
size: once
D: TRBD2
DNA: TGTGCCAGCAGCCCAGGACTAGCGGCTGCCAATGAGCAGTTCTTC
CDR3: CASSPGLAAANEQFF

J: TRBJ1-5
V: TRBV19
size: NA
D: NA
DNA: TGTGCCACAGAGACACCGGATCAGCCCCAGCATTTT
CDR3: CATETPDQPQHF

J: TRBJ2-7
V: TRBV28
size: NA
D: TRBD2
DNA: TGTGCCAGCAGTCCGGGCGGGGGGGGTAGCTCCTGGGAGCAGTACTTC
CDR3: CASSPGGGGSSWEQYF

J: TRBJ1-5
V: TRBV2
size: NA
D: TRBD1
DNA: TGTGCCAGCAGTGATCGAACGGGTATGGATACAGGGGTCCAAACTAGGAGGGTTAATCAGCCCCAGCATTTT
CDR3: CASSDRTGMDTGVQTRRVNQPQHF

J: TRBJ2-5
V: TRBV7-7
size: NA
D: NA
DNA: TGTGCTAGCAGCCTGACCGGAGGGATTGCGGAGACCCAGTACTTC
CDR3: CASSLTGGIAETQYF

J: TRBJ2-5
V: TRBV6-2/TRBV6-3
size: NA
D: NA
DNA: TGTGCCAGCAGTTCGGGACTCAACTATGGGGCCCAGTACTTC
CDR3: CASSSGLNYGAQYF

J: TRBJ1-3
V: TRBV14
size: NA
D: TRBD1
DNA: TGTGCCAGCAGCCACGGTCGTAAGGGGGCTTTTGGAAACACCATATATTTT
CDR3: CASSHGRKGAFGNTIYF

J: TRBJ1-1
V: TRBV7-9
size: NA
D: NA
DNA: TGTGCCAGCAGCTTAGGGCAGGGGAGCACTGAAGCTTTCTTT
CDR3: CASSLGQGSTEAFF